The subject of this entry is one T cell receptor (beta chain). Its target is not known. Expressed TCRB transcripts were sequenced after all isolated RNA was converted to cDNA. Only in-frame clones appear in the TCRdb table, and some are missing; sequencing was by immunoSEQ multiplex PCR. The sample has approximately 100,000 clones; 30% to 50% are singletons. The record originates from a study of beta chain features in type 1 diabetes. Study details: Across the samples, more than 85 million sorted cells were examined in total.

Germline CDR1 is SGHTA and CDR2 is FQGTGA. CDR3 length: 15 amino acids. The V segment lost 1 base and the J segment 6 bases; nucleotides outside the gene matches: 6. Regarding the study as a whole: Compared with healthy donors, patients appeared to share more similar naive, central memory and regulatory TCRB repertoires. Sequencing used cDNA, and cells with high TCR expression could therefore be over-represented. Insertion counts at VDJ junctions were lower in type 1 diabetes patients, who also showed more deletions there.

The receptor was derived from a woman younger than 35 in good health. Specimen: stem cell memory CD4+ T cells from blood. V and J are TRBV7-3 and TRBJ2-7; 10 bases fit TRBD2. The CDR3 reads CASSLRASGRTEQYF. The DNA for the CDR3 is TGTGCCAGCAGCTTAAGGGCTAGCGGGAGAACCGAGCAGTACTTC.